This T cell receptor (beta chain) derives from a study of cytomegalovirus exposure and HLA in healthy donors. Study-level findings and limits: Association of a missense DCLRE1C variant with TCR beta V- and J-gene trimming was reported in a later analysis.

Primers included in the PCR were 60 Vbeta and 13 Jbeta primers. Profiled with immunoSEQ multiplex PCR; TCRdb holds only in-frame clones, not every one. The sample includes under 200,000 clones, around 75% seen only once; the top ten take roughly 1.9%. Trimming removed 5 bases at V and 6 bases at J, with 20 bases between. Germline-derived CDR1 and CDR2 are SGHNT and YENEEA. The CDR3 runs 16 residues. To note about this clone: Its antigen is currently unknown.

This clonotype was sampled from a woman aged 30 to 39 in good health and CMV-seronegative. The sequenced sample was PBMCs. The chain combines TRBV11-3 with TRBJ2-1, with D perhaps matching TRBD2 (5 bases). CDR3 region: CASSVSLLVAINEQFF. As DNA, the CDR3 is TGTGCCAGCAGCGTTAGCTTACTAGTAGCAATCAATGAGCAGTTCTTC.